Listed below are T cell receptor beta chains from one sample, sequenced in a study of blood T cell repertoires in COVID-19. Sequencing used immunoSEQ multiplex PCR; TCRdb keeps in-frame clones, though not all of them. The table has about 19,000 clones, almost 85% seen once. The specimen was peripheral blood. These receptors were obtained from a man aged 80 or over with acute or convalescent COVID-19. The CDR3 runs from the conserved cysteine through the conserved F or W. The order of the fields is V gene, D gene, clone size, J gene, CDR3 DNA, CDR3 protein. A D gene is named only where the DNA matches it firmly. A clone size is listed for some rows: how often the clone was seen (once, few, many), or a class if it is expanded.

v_call: TRBV11-2; d_call: .; clone_size: .; j_call: TRBJ1-5; cdr3_nt: TGTGCCAGCAGTACACATATTAGCAATCAGCCCCAGCATTTT; cdr3_aa: CASSTHISNQPQHF
v_call: TRBV11-3; d_call: .; clone_size: .; j_call: TRBJ2-3; cdr3_nt: TGTGCCAGCAGCTTACCTCCCACAGATACGCAGTATTTT; cdr3_aa: CASSLPPTDTQYF
v_call: TRBV12-3/TRBV12-4; d_call: .; clone_size: .; j_call: TRBJ1-1; cdr3_nt: TGTGCCAGCAGTCAGCAGGGAACAACGGCTTTCTTT; cdr3_aa: CASSQQGTTAFF
v_call: TRBV27; d_call: TRBD2; clone_size: .; j_call: TRBJ2-1; cdr3_nt: TGTGCCAGCAGTCTCAGCGGGGGGCTCAACAATGAGCAGTTCTTC; cdr3_aa: CASSLSGGLNNEQFF
v_call: TRBV7-2; d_call: .; clone_size: .; j_call: TRBJ2-5; cdr3_nt: TGTGCCAGCAGCCCGCAAGAGACCCAGTACTTC; cdr3_aa: CASSPQETQYF
v_call: TRBV19; d_call: .; clone_size: .; j_call: TRBJ1-1; cdr3_nt: TGTGCCAGTAGTATATTATCAGGGGAAGCTTTCTTT; cdr3_aa: CASSILSGEAFF
v_call: TRBV2; d_call: TRBD1; clone_size: once; j_call: TRBJ1-1; cdr3_nt: TGTGCCGCCCGGGACAGGGGAGGGAGGAACACTGAAGCTTTCTTT; cdr3_aa: CAARDRGGRNTEAFF
v_call: TRBV9; d_call: .; clone_size: .; j_call: TRBJ1-2; cdr3_nt: TGTGCCAGCAGCGTAGGGGACACCCGGTATGGCTACACCTTC; cdr3_aa: CASSVGDTRYGYTF
v_call: TRBV5-4; d_call: .; clone_size: .; j_call: TRBJ2-5; cdr3_nt: TGTGCCAGCAGCCCGTTCAGGGTGGGGGCCCAAGAGACCCAGTACTTC; cdr3_aa: CASSPFRVGAQETQYF
v_call: TRBV6-6; d_call: .; clone_size: few; j_call: TRBJ2-7; cdr3_nt: TGTGCCAGCAGGCCGGACAGCTCCTACGAGCAGTACTTC; cdr3_aa: CASRPDSSYEQYF
v_call: TRBV11-3; d_call: .; clone_size: .; j_call: TRBJ2-2; cdr3_nt: TGTGCCAGCAGCACTAACACCGGGGAGCTGTTTTTT; cdr3_aa: CASSTNTGELFF